This T cell receptor beta chain was recorded in a study of neurological immune-mediated disorders. Whole-study findings and limits: The phylogenetic placement of 18 of 34 multiple sclerosis patients' repertoires in one related-CDR3 cluster constitutes a possible signature.

This clonotype was detected ten times or more. Its specificity is not known. TCRdb reprocessed the 5' RACE reads via MiXCR and lists one record per CDR3 protein. Seen here are about 62,000 distinct CDR3 sequences, 3.5% to 4.5% observed once, and the top ten hold roughly 2%. V shed 4 bases and J shed 0 bases, with 10 bases lying between them. The germline V gene encodes CDR1 SGHDN and CDR2 FVKESK. This CDR3 comprises 14 residues. The V call is TRBV14, the J call TRBJ2-7, with unresolved D. This TCR derives from a woman aged 45-65 years with multiple sclerosis. The source material was PBMCs. CDR3 DNA sequence: TGTGCCAGCAGCCCCCAGGCTGGCTCCTACGAGCAGTACTTC. The encoded protein is CASSPQAGSYEQYF.